Each of the 12 T cell receptor beta chains below was sequenced from the same sample in a study of blood T cell repertoires in COVID-19. This table comes from immunoSEQ multiplex PCR, and its TCRdb copy is limited to in-frame clones, with some not included. The sample lists approximately 200,000 clones; roughly 83% were seen once. The specimen was PBMCs or T cells enriched from blood (not recorded which). All receptors derive from a woman younger than 45 who had recovered from COVID-19.

This clone has just one count. The V and J genes are TRBV5-4 and TRBJ2-2; D gene unclear. Germline CDR1 SGHNT, CDR2 YYREEE (reference sequence). The V gene lost 1 base and the J gene lost 0 bases, with 4 bases spanning the gap. The CDR3 sequence is 14 residues long. CDR3 DNA: TGTGCCAGCAGCTTGACTCCGAACACCGGGGAGCTGTTTTTT. This encodes CASSLTPNTGELFF.

The chain recombines TRBV27 with TRBJ1-2; tentative D call: TRBD1 (6 bases). The V gene's germline CDR1 is MNHEY and CDR2 SMNVEV (reference sequence). Trimming took off 5 bases at V and 4 bases at J, with 11 bases between the two ends. This CDR3 is built from 13 residues. The CDR3 here is CASSLQGFYGYTF. CDR3 sequence (DNA): TGTGCCAGCAGTCTGCAGGGGTTCTATGGCTACACCTTC.

This clone was observed a few times. The CDR3 DNA is TGCGCCAGCAGCCAAGAGCACTCCTCCCCCGAGCAGTACTTC. Translated, it gives CASSQEHSSPEQYF. V usage is TRBV4-1 and J usage is TRBJ2-7; D is undetermined. The CDR3 has 14 residues. Trimming removed 0 bases from V and 6 bases from J, with 12 bases in between. Germline V gene data show CDR1 as MGHRA and CDR2 as YSYEKL.

The chain has TRBV9 and TRBJ2-1, with D tentatively TRBD2 (6 bases). Germline V gene data show CDR1 as SGDLS and CDR2 as YYNGEE. The CDR3 runs 13 residues. Between the trimmed V and J ends, which lost 4 bases and 7 bases, there was a span of 12 bases. CDR3 region: CASSPVSGNEQFF. For the CDR3, the DNA is TGTGCCAGCAGCCCGGTAAGCGGGAATGAGCAGTTCTTC.

This clone was observed a single time. The chain uses TRBV4-1 and TRBJ1-2; 9 bases map to TRBD1. Trimming at V came to 4 bases and at J to 4 bases, leaving 16 bases not matched to a gene. CDR1 is MGHRA, CDR2 YSYEKL, per germline. This CDR3 comprises 18 residues. In DNA, the CDR3 is TGCGCCAGCAGCCGGCCTCCGGGACAGGGACCGCTCGGCTATGGCTACACCTTC. Protein: CASSRPPGQGPLGYGYTF.

The CDR3 DNA follows: TGTGCCAGCAGCACGACTAGCCGCGAGCAGTACTTC. As protein: CASSTTSREQYF. The rearrangement links TRBV27 to TRBJ2-7; 7 nucleotides line up with TRBD2. The ends lost 6 bases at V and 6 bases at J; junction bases unmatched: 5. Germline V gene sequence: CDR1 MNHEY, CDR2 SMNVEV (reference sequence). This CDR3 comprises 12 residues.

The table lists this clone with a count of one. The V gene is TRBV27, the J gene TRBJ2-2; a weak D match, TRBD2 (6 bases). This CDR3 comprises 18 residues. Trimming left V 7 bases short and J 0 bases short, with 21 bases between. CDR1 and CDR2 (germline): MNHEY, SMNVEV (reference sequence). CDR3 residues: CASIRQPGASANTGELFF. The DNA of the CDR3 is TGTGCCAGCATTCGACAACCGGGAGCCAGCGCGAACACCGGGGAGCTGTTTTTT.

The chain is built from TRBV5-4 and TRBJ2-7, with TRBD1 identical over 8 bases. Germline loops: CDR1 SGHNT, CDR2 YYREEE (reference sequence). The CDR3 extends over 15 amino acids. The ends lost 0 bases at V and 0 bases at J; junction bases unmatched: 2. The CDR3 DNA reads TGTGCCAGCAGCTTGGAGCAGGGGGCCTCCTACGAGCAGTACTTC. Its translation: CASSLEQGASYEQYF.

DNA for the CDR3: TGTGCCAGCAGCCCAAGACAGCGAACTAATGAAAAACTGTTTTTT. Protein: CASSPRQRTNEKLFF. This chain connects TRBV3-1 (or the pseudogene TRBV3-2) to TRBJ1-4; D might be TRBD1 (5 bases). Germline loops: CDR1 LGHDT, CDR2 YNNKEL (reference sequence). Deletions cut 4 bases from V and 1 base from J, with 10 bases between. This CDR3 has 15 amino acids.

Only one count was recorded for this clone. This chain joins TRBV11-2 and TRBJ2-4, with 9 bases identical to TRBD1. The CDR3 totals 14 residues. J lost 8 bases, V lost 6 bases, and 8 bases had no gene match. Germline CDR1 reads SGHAT; CDR2 reads FQNNGV. The CDR3 region is CASSPTGGADIQYF. The DNA for the CDR3 is TGTGCCAGCAGTCCCACAGGGGGCGCGGACATTCAGTACTTC.

This sequence joins TRBV5-6 and TRBJ1-5; D is ambiguous. The CDR3 is 14 amino acids. CDR1 and CDR2 from the germline V gene are SGHDT and YYEEEE. V dropped 0 bases and J dropped 5 bases, with 9 bases sitting between them. The CDR3 reads CASSLVGVDQPQHF. For the CDR3, the DNA is TGTGCCAGCAGCTTGGTTGGAGTCGATCAGCCCCAGCATTTT.

This clone turned up a few times. V is TRBV15 and J is TRBJ2-1; 11 nucleotides line up with TRBD2. Germline loops: CDR1 LNHNV, CDR2 YYDKDF (reference sequence). The CDR3 consists of 14 residues. Trimming took 3 bases from V and 12 from J; bases not matched to a gene: 7. DNA for the CDR3: TGTGCCACCAGCAGGGCCAATAGCGGGAGGGGGCAGTTCTTC. It yields the protein CATSRANSGRGQFF.